The TCR beta chain under discussion was sequenced for a study of tissue T cells after allogeneic stem cell transplantation. Study in general: Pathologist review favored tissue samples showing histologically apparent lymphocytes. Study-level findings and limits: The patient cohort was small and clinically heterogeneous, with limited sampling depth. Anatomically similar tissues had similar TCR repertoires within each patient.

Autopsy tissues spanned esophagus to rectum, liver, skin, and lymphoid organs including spleen. Measured with immunoSEQ multiplex PCR; TCRdb has only the in-frame clones, and not every one. This table has fewer than 30,000 clones, roughly 70% appearing once. CDR3 length: 17 residues. Trimming at V came to 4 bases and at J to 1 base, leaving 12 bases not matched to a gene. Germline CDR1 reads MGHRA; CDR2 reads YSYEKL. In regard to this clone: Its target is not known.

The input for sequencing was tissue from the ileum, taken at autopsy. This clonotype was obtained from a female donor at least 60 years old with lung cancer. The rearrangement uses TRBV4-1 and TRBJ1-1, with 7 bases lining up with TRBD1. CDR3 coding DNA: TGCGCCAGCAGCCCTGGTCCCCAGGGGGGAGGGAACACTGAAGCTTTCTTT. It codes for CASSPGPQGGGNTEAFF.